These T cell receptor beta chains were read from a single sample in a study of radiation and T cells in renal cell carcinoma. Generated by immunoSEQ multiplex PCR, the TCRdb table keeps only in-frame clones and is missing some. The sample lists more than 95,000 clones, 65% to 85% occurring once. The sequencing here drew on blood, taken from a patient whose treatment included radiotherapy and nephrectomy. The receptors shown here come from a man aged 50-59 years with renal cell carcinoma. CDR3s leave out the opening cysteine and the closing phenylalanine or tryptophan. Fields, in order: J gene, V gene, CDR3 protein.

j_gene: TRBJ2-2; v_gene: TRBV21-1; CDR3aa: ARVLAGGVNTGELF
j_gene: TRBJ2-3; v_gene: TRBV9; CDR3aa: ASSVVGSTDTQY
j_gene: TRBJ2-7; v_gene: TRBV28; CDR3aa: ASRRTGGAYEQY
j_gene: NA; v_gene: TRBV10-3; CDR3aa: ATRDRLSYEQY
j_gene: TRBJ1-1; v_gene: TRBV5-4; CDR3aa: ASSNRDRAVRAF
j_gene: TRBJ2-7; v_gene: TRBV7-7; CDR3aa: ASSLGETYEQY
j_gene: TRBJ1-1; v_gene: TRBV7-6; CDR3aa: ASSLEPADRGRTEAF
j_gene: TRBJ2-2; v_gene: TRBV27; CDR3aa: ASIDGTTGELF
j_gene: TRBJ1-4; v_gene: TRBV4-3; CDR3aa: ASSVGIFEKLF
j_gene: TRBJ1-1; v_gene: TRBV5-4; CDR3aa: ASSSGGAAGHFEAF
j_gene: TRBJ2-3; v_gene: TRBV4-1; CDR3aa: ASSLSTDTQY
j_gene: TRBJ2-1; v_gene: TRBV5-3; CDR3aa: ARRKDRYNEQF
j_gene: TRBJ2-7; v_gene: TRBV28; CDR3aa: ASSFRSSYEQY
j_gene: TRBJ1-1; v_gene: TRBV6-1; CDR3aa: ASKSRDSSTEAF
j_gene: TRBJ1-2; v_gene: TRBV6-1; CDR3aa: ASSADRAFRGYT
j_gene: TRBJ2-3; v_gene: TRBV27; CDR3aa: ASSLKAGVADTQY
j_gene: TRBJ2-3; v_gene: TRBV27; CDR3aa: ASSLIGGSTDTQY
j_gene: TRBJ1-1; v_gene: TRBV5-1; CDR3aa: ASSLATSTEAF
j_gene: TRBJ1-2; v_gene: TRBV5-1; CDR3aa: ASSSYPQGNYGYT
j_gene: TRBJ1-1; v_gene: TRBV14; CDR3aa: ASSQDGVDAEAF
j_gene: TRBJ2-5; v_gene: TRBV9; CDR3aa: ASSPGARQETQY
j_gene: TRBJ2-1; v_gene: TRBV5-1; CDR3aa: ASTPLQEVSQAYNEQF
j_gene: TRBJ1-5; v_gene: TRBV19; CDR3aa: ASNAGRQSNQPQH
j_gene: TRBJ2-1; v_gene: TRBV7-2; CDR3aa: ASSLNLDGEQF
j_gene: TRBJ2-7; v_gene: TRBV9; CDR3aa: ASSAGTPPYEQY
j_gene: TRBJ1-1; v_gene: TRBV19; CDR3aa: ASRRDSSTEAF
j_gene: TRBJ2-7; v_gene: TRBV19; CDR3aa: ASSMSDRGYEQY
j_gene: TRBJ2-7; v_gene: TRBV19; CDR3aa: ASSISEFLPEQY
j_gene: TRBJ2-5; v_gene: TRBV30; CDR3aa: AWSSGRYQETQY
j_gene: TRBJ2-5; v_gene: TRBV5-1; CDR3aa: ASSLGPTGETQY
j_gene: TRBJ1-4; v_gene: TRBV7-2; CDR3aa: ASSLMARTTNEKLF
j_gene: TRBJ2-7; v_gene: TRBV25-1; CDR3aa: ASSVTGYEQY
j_gene: TRBJ2-1; v_gene: TRBV14; CDR3aa: ASSLLAGEGEQF
j_gene: TRBJ1-5; v_gene: TRBV5-6; CDR3aa: ASSSMGFGDGNQPQH
j_gene: TRBJ1-1; v_gene: TRBV9; CDR3aa: ASSVTTGTNTEAF
j_gene: TRBJ1-2; v_gene: TRBV18; CDR3aa: ASSQTRGYT
j_gene: TRBJ2-1; v_gene: TRBV9; CDR3aa: ASSGPREGSSYNEQF
j_gene: TRBJ2-3; v_gene: TRBV2; CDR3aa: ASIIGAGNTDTQY
j_gene: TRBJ1-1; v_gene: TRBV30; CDR3aa: AYSDRVATEAF
j_gene: TRBJ1-1; v_gene: TRBV2; CDR3aa: ASSPQIRTEAF
j_gene: TRBJ2-3; v_gene: TRBV7-8; CDR3aa: ASSLQAGGRTDTQY
j_gene: TRBJ2-2; v_gene: TRBV4-2; CDR3aa: ASSQGSLAFDTGELF
j_gene: TRBJ1-2; v_gene: TRBV27; CDR3aa: ASSLGGTRGYT
j_gene: TRBJ2-1; v_gene: TRBV7-3; CDR3aa: ASKKGDNQDNEQF
j_gene: TRBJ1-1; v_gene: TRBV27; CDR3aa: ASSFTGTGGLGEAF
j_gene: TRBJ2-4; v_gene: TRBV5-1; CDR3aa: ASSLRQIGGEDIQY
j_gene: TRBJ2-6; v_gene: TRBV30; CDR3aa: AWTYSGANVLT
j_gene: TRBJ1-2; v_gene: TRBV10-1; CDR3aa: ASSEAPNQTNVGYGYT
j_gene: TRBJ2-5; v_gene: TRBV7-2; CDR3aa: ASSQKGETQY
j_gene: TRBJ2-1; v_gene: TRBV18; CDR3aa: ASGSSYNEQF
j_gene: TRBJ2-5; v_gene: TRBV2; CDR3aa: ASSEALAQETQY
j_gene: TRBJ2-1; v_gene: TRBV11-2; CDR3aa: ASSLDQEGRF
j_gene: TRBJ2-7; v_gene: TRBV6-6; CDR3aa: ASSYRQRLDEQY
j_gene: TRBJ1-2; v_gene: TRBV5-5; CDR3aa: ASSWEGGYT
j_gene: TRBJ2-3; v_gene: TRBV6-1; CDR3aa: ASSEVTSGTDTQY
j_gene: TRBJ1-2; v_gene: TRBV5-5; CDR3aa: ASSFGLGDYGYT
j_gene: TRBJ2-2; v_gene: TRBV6-5; CDR3aa: ASHTGFDTGELF
j_gene: TRBJ1-2; v_gene: TRBV5-1; CDR3aa: ASSLDSGTGGYGYT
j_gene: TRBJ2-7; v_gene: TRBV11-2; CDR3aa: ASSLDTFPGEQY
j_gene: TRBJ2-7; v_gene: TRBV14; CDR3aa: ASSQNSDEQY